This entry concerns a single T cell receptor (beta chain). Its target is unknown. A second 7 to 11 cycle PCR used barcoded and J-beta primers. Each cDNA molecule, via a template-switch adaptor with 12 random nucleotides, was tagged. TCRdb re-called the 5' RACE reads with MiXCR, one entry per CDR3 protein. The sample includes about 1,400,000 distinct CDR3 sequences, roughly 40% seen only once; the top ten take roughly 7.9%. The sample originates from a study of blood T cells in healthy people across ages. Study-wide results and limits: It was not known whether donors were CMV positive (a possible confounder of expanded clonotype changes). The lack of PBMC sorting stopped any conclusive naive versus antigen-experienced comparison.

Germline V gene data show CDR1 as ENHRY and CDR2 as SYGVKD. The CDR3 totals 13 residues. The rearrangement joins TRBV10-3 to TRBJ2-5; D possibly corresponds to TRBD1 (5 bases). The J call may be wrong; the DNA end is better matched by TRBJ2-1. The receptor comes from a woman younger than 35 in good health. Sequenced: blood. The CDR3, as DNA: TGTGCCATCAGTGGGGGCAGCCAAGAGACCCAGTTCTTC. Its protein product is CAISGGSQETQFF.